A single sample is the source of the 13 T cell receptor beta chains below, sequenced in a study of shared clonotypes between healthy human individuals. Method: immunoSEQ multiplex PCR; TCRdb's copy keeps in-frame clones and lacks some. Found here are around 940,000 clones, about three quarters of them singletons; the top ten hold approximately 1.5%. The sample comprised memory CD4+ T cells sorted from blood. Subset: CD45RA-negative fraction. Every receptor here comes from a man younger than 35 in good health.

J is TRBJ2-7 and V is TRBV6-5; either TRBD1 or TRBD2 may supply D (5 bases each). V was clipped by 7 bases and J by 4 bases, with 14 bases between them. CDR1 and CDR2 from the germline V gene are MNHEY and SVGAGI. CDR3 length: 13 amino acids. Written as DNA, the CDR3 is TGTGCCAGCACCAAACCAGGGACGTACGAGCAGTACTTC. It encodes CASTKPGTYEQYF.

The CDR3, as DNA: TGTGCCATCAGTGGTACTTTTCTGAAGGGCAGGGGGCGTGGAAACACCATATATTTT. It translates to CAISGTFLKGRGRGNTIYF. The rearrangement uses TRBV10-3 and TRBJ1-3; 8 bases map to TRBD1. The CDR3 consists of 19 residues. J lost 3 bases, V lost 4 bases, and 17 bases had no gene match. CDR1 and CDR2 (germline): ENHRY, SYGVKD.

A single count supports this clone. This chain links TRBV11-2 with TRBJ2-1; 7 nucleotides line up with TRBD2. The germline V gene encodes CDR1 SGHAT and CDR2 FQNNGV. Germline trimming cut 5 bases from V and 3 bases from J; bases unmatched to any gene: 7. The CDR3 covers 15 residues. The DNA for the CDR3 is TGTGCCAGCAGCCGCACGGGCGGGAGCTACAATGAGCAGTTCTTC. Translating it yields CASSRTGGSYNEQFF.

This clone was picked up one time. The chain has TRBV7-8 and TRBJ2-2, with 10 bases matching TRBD2. CDR3 size: 16 residues. The junction had 4 bases not matched to a gene; V was cut back by 5 bases and J by 1 base. Germline loops: CDR1 SGHVS, CDR2 FQNEAQ. This CDR3 is CASSPRTSGNTGELFF. Written as DNA, the CDR3 is TGTGCCAGCAGCCCGAGGACTAGCGGGAACACCGGGGAGCTGTTTTTT. Full variable domain (outside the CDR3, taken from reference TRBV7-8 and TRBJ2-2): GAGVSQSPRYKVAKRGQDVALRCDPISGHVSLFWYQQALGQGPEFLTYFQNEAQLDKSGLPSDRFFAERPEGSVSTLKIQRTQQEDSAVYLCASSPRTSGNTGELFFGEGSRLTVL.

The table lists this clone with a count of one. The chain couples TRBV11-2 to TRBJ1-2; TRBD1 might be the D (5 bases). V shed 1 base and J shed 4 bases, with 7 bases lying between them. CDR1 and CDR2 (germline): SGHAT, FQNNGV. The CDR3 has 13 residues. In DNA, the CDR3 is TGTGCCAGCAGCTTAGGGGGCGGCTATGGCTACACCTTC. Protein sequence: CASSLGGGYGYTF.

The chain recombines TRBV7-9 with TRBJ1-1, with 7 bases aligning to TRBD1. This CDR3 is built from 15 residues. V lost 2 bases and J lost 4; bases outside the gene matches: 7. In germline, CDR1 is SEHNR, CDR2 FQNEAQ (reference sequence). The CDR3 DNA is TGTGCCAGCAGCTTACCCCGGGACAGAACCACTGAAGCTTTCTTT. Translated: CASSLPRDRTTEAFF.

V is TRBV6-6 and J is TRBJ2-7, with D perhaps TRBD1 (6 bases). Germline lookup yields CDR1 MNHNY and CDR2 SVGAGI (reference sequence). V was cut by 6 bases and J by 2 bases, with 17 bases left in between. The CDR3 covers 15 residues. The CDR3 spells CASRPHQGNPYEQYF. The DNA of the CDR3 is TGTGCCAGCAGGCCACATCAGGGGAATCCCTACGAGCAGTACTTC.

The chain couples TRBV7-8 to TRBJ2-1, with D perhaps TRBD1 (6 bases). The V end was cut by 7 bases, the J end by 9 bases, with 16 bases between. Germline CDR1 is SGHVS and CDR2 is FQNEAQ. The CDR3 runs 13 residues. The CDR3 DNA follows: TGTGCCAGCACCTGGGGAAGGGGGAGTGAGCAGTTCTTC. Translating it yields CASTWGRGSEQFF.

The chain is built from TRBV14 and TRBJ2-7, with TRBD1 identical over 7 bases. The V segment lost 5 bases and the J segment 3 bases; nucleotides outside the gene matches: 4. The CDR3 is made up of 13 amino acids. Germline-derived CDR1 and CDR2 are SGHDN and FVKESK. The CDR3 DNA reads as TGTGCCAGCAGCTCGGGACAGTTCTACGAGCAGTACTTC. Its protein is CASSSGQFYEQYF. The full variable domain, its missing parts supplied by reference TRBV14 and TRBJ2-7, is EAGVTQFPSHSVIEKGQTVTLRCDPISGHDNLYWYRRVMGKEIKFLLHFVKESKQDESGMPNNRFLAERTGGTYSTLKVQPAELEDSGVYFCASSSGQFYEQYFGPGTRLTVT.

The genes are TRBV4-3 and TRBJ2-2; 7 bases line up with TRBD2. The J segment lost 4 bases and the V segment lost 3 bases, leaving 2 bases of the junction unmatched. Germline V gene lookup returns CDR1 LGHNA and CDR2 YSLEER. The length of the CDR3 is 14 residues. The CDR3 is CASSHGRGTGELFF. CDR3 DNA: TGCGCCAGCAGCCATGGGAGGGGCACCGGGGAGCTGTTTTTT.

This clone was detected only a few times. The chain joins TRBV5-1 to TRBJ2-7; 9 bases are a match to TRBD1. CDR3 size: 13 residues. V shed 4 bases and J 8 bases; nucleotides not matched to a gene: 7. Germline V lookup: CDR1 SGHRS, CDR2 YFSETQ. CDR3 coding DNA: TGCGCCAGCAGCCAGCGACAGGGGGAACAGCAGTACTTC. Amino acid sequence: CASSQRQGEQQYF. The full variable domain, its missing parts supplied by reference TRBV5-1 and TRBJ2-7, is KAGVTQTPRYLIKTRGQQVTLSCSPISGHRSVSWYQQTPGQGLQFLFEYFSETQRNKGNFPGRFSGRQFSNSRSEMNVSTLELGDSALYLCASSQRQGEQQYFGPGTRLTVT.

The genes are TRBV28 and TRBJ1-4; 7 bases fit TRBD1. Per germline, CDR1 MDHEN and CDR2 SYDVKM. The CDR3 has 15 residues. V lost 10 bases and J lost 2; bases outside the gene matches: 10. The CDR3 nucleotides read TGTGCCACAAGATCCGGACAGGCGACTAATGAAAAACTGTTTTTT. Protein: CATRSGQATNEKLFF.

The chain is built from TRBV7-2 and TRBJ2-5; the D gene is possibly TRBD2 (6 bases). The CDR3 sequence is 15 residues long. Per germline, CDR1 SGHTA and CDR2 FQGNSA. Trimming took 5 bases from V and 4 from J, leaving 17 bases between them. The DNA for the CDR3 is TGTGCCAGCAGCCTCCAGGAAGGGAGGACAGAGACCCAGTACTTC. As protein: CASSLQEGRTETQYF.